This T cell receptor (beta chain) was documented in a study of regulatory T cells in long-lasting Graves disease. This clonotype was seen a few times. Germline CDR1 and CDR2: MGHRA and YSYEKL. V lost 3 bases and J lost 7, with 9 bases in between. The CDR3 sequence is 12 residues long. Specified time point: newly diagnosed GD, antithyroid drugs for less than 3 months. Scientists built the TCR library using RNA that was extracted from PBMCs. As collected, the peripheral blood samples measured about 8.1 milliliters each and went into EDTA tubes. Building of the TCR beta libraries involved iRepertoire HTBI primers and Arm-PCR of CDR3 regions. TCRdb recomputed calls from the multiplex PCR reads with MiXCR, one row per CDR3 protein. The sample has some 450,000 distinct CDR3 sequences, about a sixth seen once. The sample also formed part of further work on T cells in Graves' hyperthyroidism and ophthalmopathy. From that paper: Most expanded thyroid clonotypes above 0.001 also appeared in blood.

The V call is TRBV4-1, the J call TRBJ2-5, with TRBD1 as a possible D gene (5 bases). The clonotype comes from a woman in her twenties or thirties with Graves disease. The sequencing here drew on peripheral blood mononuclear cells (PBMCs), taken at new diagnosis, from a patient treated with antithyroid drugs. The DNA for the CDR3 is TGCGCCAGCAGCCAGGAAAGGGGGACCCAGTACTTC. Translating it yields CASSQERGTQYF.